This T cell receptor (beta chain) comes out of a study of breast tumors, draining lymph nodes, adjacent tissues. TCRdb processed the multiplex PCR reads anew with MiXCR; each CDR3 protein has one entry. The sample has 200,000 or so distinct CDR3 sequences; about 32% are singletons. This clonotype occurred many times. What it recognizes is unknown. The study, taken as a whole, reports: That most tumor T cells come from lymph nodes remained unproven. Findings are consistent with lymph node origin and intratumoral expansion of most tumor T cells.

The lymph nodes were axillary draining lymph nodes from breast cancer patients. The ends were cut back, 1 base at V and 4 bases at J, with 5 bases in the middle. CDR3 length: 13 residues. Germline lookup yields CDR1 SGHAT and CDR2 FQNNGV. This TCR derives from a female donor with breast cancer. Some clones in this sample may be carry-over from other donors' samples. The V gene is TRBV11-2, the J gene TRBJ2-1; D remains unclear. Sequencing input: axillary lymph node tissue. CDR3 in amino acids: CASSLAAYNEQFF. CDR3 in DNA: TGTGCCAGCAGCTTAGCAGCTTACAATGAGCAGTTCTTC.